This T cell receptor (beta chain) was sequenced in a study of response to subunit inactivated influenza vaccine. The CDR3 consists of 15 residues. The V gene lost 6 bases and the J gene lost 0 bases, with 11 bases spanning the gap. Germline values: CDR1 ENHRY, CDR2 SYGVKD. In TCRdb, the RT-PCR reads were re-called with MiXCR into one record per CDR3 protein. This table has hundreds of thousands of distinct CDR3 sequences, 20% to 25% appearing once. The sequence came from a man between 50 and 75 years old who received an inactivated influenza vaccine. J is TRBJ2-2 and V is TRBV10-3; D is uncertain. The input for sequencing was PBMCs from blood, taken 21 months after vaccination. CDR3 in amino acids: CAISERPANTGELFF. CDR3 coding DNA: TGTGCCATCAGCGAACGTCCAGCGAACACCGGGGAGCTGTTTTTT.